Sequencing of this T cell receptor beta chain was carried out in a study of blood T cell repertoires in COVID-19 (dated by TCRdb to the early 2020s). Describing the broader study: Samples from collaborators originated in the United States, Italy and Spain and spanned both the acute and convalescent phases of COVID-19. The prospective study material was composed of cDNA or gDNA derived from T cells, B-cell-depleted T cells, or PBMCs. Deeply sampled blood TCRbeta repertoires from subjects exposed to, actively infected with, or recovered from COVID-19 were included in the dataset. A freely available public database, intended as a resource for researchers studying the immune response to SARS-CoV-2, is where the repertoires were released. Samples came from the ongoing ImmuneRACE study (first 160 participants) plus 1,254 subjects from 6 global collaborators. The sample metadata nearly always contained a de-identified subject ID, COVID-19 status, age in years and sex. HLA class I and class II types, where available, came from metadata supplied by the sample provider rather than from assay-based typing.

Points the paper makes about the study in general: Clinical and demographic metadata were provided uncurated, with the amount varying by source and participant.

TCRbeta CDR3 regions were amplified from genomic DNA by means of the immunoSEQ Assay, a bias-controlled multiplex PCR. As for the authors' bioinformatics: Nucleated cell counts per sample were estimated from amplification of reference gene primers within the assay. To quantify the absolute abundance of each unique TCRbeta CDR3 rearrangement, sequence reads were collapsed and filtered. For each sample, productive Simpson clonality was calculated as the square root of Simpson's diversity index over productive rearrangements. Entries here come from immuneACCESS through TCRdb and include only in-frame sequences with V and J called. Some clones fail to appear in such tables; in the studies checked, an unresolved V gene covers under half of the shortfall, and the cause of the remainder is unknown. V and J calls and clone size are as listed in that table; D and trimming were resolved from the DNA. The sample includes fewer than 400,000 clones, with about 86% observed a single time. Roughly a tenth of the sample is held by the ten biggest clonotypes.

In the prospective study, participants were roughly 18 to 89 years old, resided in about two dozen geographic areas of the United States, and were enrolled through a virtual design. In the prospective study, participants were assigned to cohorts based on the clinical history participants reported in a screening survey and a study questionnaire. For ImmuneRACE Cohort 3, a participant was defined as recovered based on two consecutive negative NP/OP PCR tests, clearance by a healthcare professional, or resolution of symptoms. Mobile phlebotomists in the prospective study collected whole blood, serum and a nasopharyngeal or oropharyngeal swab from every participant. Additional blood draws and questionnaires over an approximately two-month period could optionally be provided by prospective study participants. Before DNA extraction, prospective study blood samples were shipped either frozen or at room temperature.

On this clone: The target of this receptor is not known. Base qualities are missing; no much larger clone stands one base away.

Spanning cysteine to phenylalanine, the CDR3 consists of 12 amino acids. Of all the DNA, just the CDR3 is kept, 36 bases in frame from base 1. Germline trimming amounts to 6 bases on V and 5 bases on J, with 3 as the count of junction bases outside the gene matches. CDR1 and CDR2 (MNHEY, SVGAGI) derive from the germline V gene. The TCR comes from a woman aged 50 to 65 who had recovered from COVID-19. Recombination linked TRBV6-5 to TRBJ1-1; 7 central bases correspond to TRBD1. Sequenced sample: PBMCs or T cells enriched from blood (not recorded which). The nucleotide sequence is TGTGCCAGCAGGAGCAGGGGGACTGAAGCTTTCTTT. This gives the protein CASRSRGTEAFF.